This TCR beta chain was captured in a study of glioma-infiltrating T cells after dendritic cell vaccination. The overall study: Samples are from glioblastoma patients in Phase I and II dendritic cell vaccine trials.

The protocol was immunoSEQ multiplex PCR, while the TCRdb copy is restricted to in-frame clones and leaves out a portion. The profile covers about 110,000 clones, with nearly 90% appearing a single time and 2.7% taken by the ten largest. There are 14 residues in the CDR3. Germline V CDR1 and CDR2: MNHEY, SVGAGI. Trimming left V 7 bases short and J 7 bases short, with 19 bases between. The time point here: after dendritic cell vaccination, including at tumor progression/relapse. None of the glioblastoma patients had an isocitrate dehydrogenase mutation. The input for sequencing was blood, taken after dendritic cell vaccination. The clonotype was recovered from a human donor with glioblastoma. V is TRBV6-5 and J is TRBJ1-2; D remains ambiguous. This CDR3 is CASTRGPSEFGYTF. The CDR3 DNA reads as TGTGCCAGCACCAGAGGCCCGAGTGAGTTTGGCTACACCTTC.